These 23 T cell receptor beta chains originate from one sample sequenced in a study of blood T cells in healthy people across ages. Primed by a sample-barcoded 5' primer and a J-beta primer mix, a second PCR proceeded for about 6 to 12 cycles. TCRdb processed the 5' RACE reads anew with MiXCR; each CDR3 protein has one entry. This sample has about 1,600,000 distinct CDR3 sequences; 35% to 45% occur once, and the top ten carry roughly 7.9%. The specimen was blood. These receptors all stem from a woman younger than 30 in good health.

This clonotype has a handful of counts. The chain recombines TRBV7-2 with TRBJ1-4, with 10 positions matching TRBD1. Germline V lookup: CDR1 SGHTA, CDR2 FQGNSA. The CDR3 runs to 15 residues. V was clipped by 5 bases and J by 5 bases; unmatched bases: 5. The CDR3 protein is CASSQQTGGNEKLFF. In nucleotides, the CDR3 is TGTGCCAGCAGCCAACAGACAGGGGGCAATGAAAAACTGTTTTTT. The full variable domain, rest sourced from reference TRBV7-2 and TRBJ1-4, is GAGVSQSPSNKVTEKGKDVELRCDPISGHTALYWYRQSLGQGLEFLIYFQGNSAPDKSGLPSDRFSAERTGGSVSTLTIQRTQQEDSAVYLCASSQQTGGNEKLFFGSGTQLSVL.

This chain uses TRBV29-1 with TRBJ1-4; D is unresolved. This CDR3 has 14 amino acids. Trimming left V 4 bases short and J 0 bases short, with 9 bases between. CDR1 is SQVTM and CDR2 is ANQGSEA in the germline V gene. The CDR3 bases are TGCAGCGTTGCAGTTTCCGCAACTAATGAAAAACTGTTTTTT. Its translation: CSVAVSATNEKLFF.

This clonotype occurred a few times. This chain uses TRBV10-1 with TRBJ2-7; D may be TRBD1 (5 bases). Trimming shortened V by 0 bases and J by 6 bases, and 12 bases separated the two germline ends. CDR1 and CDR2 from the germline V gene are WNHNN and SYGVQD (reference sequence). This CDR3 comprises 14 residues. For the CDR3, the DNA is TGCGCCAGCAGTGAGTCGAACCAGGGAACCGAGCAGTACTTC. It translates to CASSESNQGTEQYF.

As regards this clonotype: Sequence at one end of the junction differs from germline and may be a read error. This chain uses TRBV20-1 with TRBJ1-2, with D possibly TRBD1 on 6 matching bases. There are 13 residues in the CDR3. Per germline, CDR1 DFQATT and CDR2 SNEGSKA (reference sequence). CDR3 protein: CSAWTDQNYGDTF. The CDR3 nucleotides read TGCAGTGCTTGGACAGACCAAAACTATGGCGACACCTTC.

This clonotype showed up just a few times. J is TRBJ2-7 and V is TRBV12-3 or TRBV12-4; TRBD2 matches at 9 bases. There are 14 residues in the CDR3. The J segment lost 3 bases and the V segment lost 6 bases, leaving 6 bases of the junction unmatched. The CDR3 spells CASRSRAGGYEQYF. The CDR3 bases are TGTGCCAGCAGGTCCCGAGCGGGAGGCTACGAGCAGTACTTC.

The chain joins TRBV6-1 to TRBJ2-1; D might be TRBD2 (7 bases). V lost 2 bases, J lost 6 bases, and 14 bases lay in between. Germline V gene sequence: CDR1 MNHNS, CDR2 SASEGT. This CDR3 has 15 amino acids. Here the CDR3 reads CASSESGGGGNEQFF. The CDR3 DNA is TGTGCCAGCAGTGAATCGGGCGGGGGCGGCAATGAGCAGTTCTTC.

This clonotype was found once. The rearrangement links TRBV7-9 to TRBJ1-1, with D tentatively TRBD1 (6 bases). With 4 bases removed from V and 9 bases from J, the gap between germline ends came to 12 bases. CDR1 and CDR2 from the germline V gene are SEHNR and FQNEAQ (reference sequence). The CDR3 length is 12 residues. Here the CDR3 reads CASSSLGGKAFF. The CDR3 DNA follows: TGTGCCAGCAGCTCTCTAGGGGGAAAAGCTTTCTTT.

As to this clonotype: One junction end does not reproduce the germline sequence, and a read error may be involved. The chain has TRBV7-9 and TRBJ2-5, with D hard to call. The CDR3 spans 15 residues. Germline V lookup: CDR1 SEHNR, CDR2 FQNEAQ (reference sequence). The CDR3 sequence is CTSSSHDIRQETQYF. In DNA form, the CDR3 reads TGTACCAGCAGCTCCCATGATATTCGGCAAGAGACCCAGTACTTC.

The CDR3 sequence: CASSPIGSHEQFF. DNA for the CDR3: TGTGCCAGCTCACCAATAGGGTCCCATGAGCAGTTCTTC. The V and J genes are TRBV18 and TRBJ2-1; the D is unclear. Germline CDR1 KGHSH, CDR2 LQKENI. The CDR3 has 13 amino acids. Between the trimmed V and J ends, which lost 2 bases and 8 bases, there was a span of 10 bases.

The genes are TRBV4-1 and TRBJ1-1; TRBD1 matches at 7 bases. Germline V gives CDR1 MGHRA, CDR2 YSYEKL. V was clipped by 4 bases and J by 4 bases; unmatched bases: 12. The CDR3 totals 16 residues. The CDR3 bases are TGCGCCAGCAGCCCAATGTCAACGACAGGGCGCACTGAAGCTTTCTTT. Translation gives CASSPMSTTGRTEAFF.

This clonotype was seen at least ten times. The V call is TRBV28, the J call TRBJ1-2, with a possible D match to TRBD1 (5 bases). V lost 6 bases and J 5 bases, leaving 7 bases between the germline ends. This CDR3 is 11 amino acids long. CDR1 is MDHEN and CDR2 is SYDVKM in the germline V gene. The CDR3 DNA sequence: TGTGCCAGCAGCTCAGGGTATGGCTACACCTTC. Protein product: CASSSGYGYTF.

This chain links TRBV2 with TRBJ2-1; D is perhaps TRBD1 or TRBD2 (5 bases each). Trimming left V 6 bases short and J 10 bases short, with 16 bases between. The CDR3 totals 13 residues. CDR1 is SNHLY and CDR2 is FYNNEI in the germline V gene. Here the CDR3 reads CASRVMGDGEQFF. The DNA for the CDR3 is TGTGCCAGCAGGGTCATGGGGGATGGGGAGCAGTTCTTC.

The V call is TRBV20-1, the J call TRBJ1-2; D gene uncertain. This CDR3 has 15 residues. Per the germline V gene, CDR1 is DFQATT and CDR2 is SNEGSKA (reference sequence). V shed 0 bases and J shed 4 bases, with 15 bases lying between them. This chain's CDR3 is CSARDQPTKSYGYTF. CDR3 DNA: TGCAGTGCTAGAGATCAACCAACGAAGAGCTATGGCTACACCTTC.

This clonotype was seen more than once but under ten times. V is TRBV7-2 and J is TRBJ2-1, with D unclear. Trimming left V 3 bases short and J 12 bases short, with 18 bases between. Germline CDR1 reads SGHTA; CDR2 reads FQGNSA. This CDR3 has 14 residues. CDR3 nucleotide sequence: TGTGCCAGCAGCTTCACTCGACTCCAAGACCGGCAGTTCTTC. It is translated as CASSFTRLQDRQFF.

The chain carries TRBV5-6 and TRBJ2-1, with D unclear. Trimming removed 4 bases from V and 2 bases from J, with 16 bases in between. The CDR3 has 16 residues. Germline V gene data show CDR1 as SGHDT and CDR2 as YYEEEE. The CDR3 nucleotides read TGTGCCAGCAGCGCCCGGTTGGTCATCCCCTACAATGAGCAGTTCTTC. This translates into CASSARLVIPYNEQFF.

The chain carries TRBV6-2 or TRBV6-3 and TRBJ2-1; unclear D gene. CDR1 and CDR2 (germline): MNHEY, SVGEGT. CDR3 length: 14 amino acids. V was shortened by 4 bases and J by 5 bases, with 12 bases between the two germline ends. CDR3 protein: CASSSGSYNNEQFF. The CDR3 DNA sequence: TGTGCCAGCAGTTCCGGATCCTATAACAATGAGCAGTTCTTC.

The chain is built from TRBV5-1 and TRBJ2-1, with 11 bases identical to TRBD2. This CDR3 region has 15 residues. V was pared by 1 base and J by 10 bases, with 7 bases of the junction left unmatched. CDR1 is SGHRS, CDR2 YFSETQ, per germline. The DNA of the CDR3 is TGCGCCAGCAGCTTGACTAGCGGGAGTGGCAAGGAGCAGTTCTTC. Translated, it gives CASSLTSGSGKEQFF.

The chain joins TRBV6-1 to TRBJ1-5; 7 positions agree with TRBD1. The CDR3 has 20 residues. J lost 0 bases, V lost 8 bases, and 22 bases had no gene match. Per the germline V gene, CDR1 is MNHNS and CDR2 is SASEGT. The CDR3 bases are TGTGCCAGCCCGGTTGATCGGGGGCAGGGGGGCCAAAATAGCAATCAGCCCCAGCATTTT. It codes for CASPVDRGQGGQNSNQPQHF.

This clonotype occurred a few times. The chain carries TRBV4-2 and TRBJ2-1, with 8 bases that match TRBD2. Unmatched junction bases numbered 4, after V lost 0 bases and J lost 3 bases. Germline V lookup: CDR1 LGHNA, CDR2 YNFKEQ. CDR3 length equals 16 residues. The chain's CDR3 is CASSQETSVVYNEQFF. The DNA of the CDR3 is TGTGCCAGCAGCCAAGAGACTAGCGTAGTCTACAATGAGCAGTTCTTC.

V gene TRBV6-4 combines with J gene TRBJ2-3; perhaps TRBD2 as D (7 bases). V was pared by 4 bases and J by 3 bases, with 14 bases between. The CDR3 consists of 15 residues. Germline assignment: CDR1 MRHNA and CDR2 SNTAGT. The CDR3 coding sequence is TGTGCCAGCAGTGTAAGGGGGGGCCTAACAGATACGCAGTATTTT. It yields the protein CASSVRGGLTDTQYF.

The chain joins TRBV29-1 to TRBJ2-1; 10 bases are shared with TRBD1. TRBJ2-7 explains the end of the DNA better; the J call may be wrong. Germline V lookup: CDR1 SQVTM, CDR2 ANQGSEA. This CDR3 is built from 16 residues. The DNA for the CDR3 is TGCAGCGTTGTTAGACAGGGGGCGTTTTCCTACAATGAGCAGTACTTC. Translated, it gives CSVVRQGAFSYNEQYF.

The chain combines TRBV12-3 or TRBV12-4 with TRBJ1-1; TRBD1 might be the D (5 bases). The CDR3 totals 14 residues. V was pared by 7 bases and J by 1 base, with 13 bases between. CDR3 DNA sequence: TGTGCCAGCACCCAGGGTGCAGCGAACACTGAAGCTTTCTTT. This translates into CASTQGAANTEAFF.

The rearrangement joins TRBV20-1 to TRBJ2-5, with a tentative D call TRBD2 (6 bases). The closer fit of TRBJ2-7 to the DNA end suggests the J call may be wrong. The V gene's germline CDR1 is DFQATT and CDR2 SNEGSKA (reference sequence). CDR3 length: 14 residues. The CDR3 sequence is CSAGEVLSSYEQYF. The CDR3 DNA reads TGCAGTGCGGGGGAGGTGCTGAGCTCCTACGAGCAGTACTTC.